Sequencing of this T cell receptor beta chain was carried out in a study of T cell responses to AZD1222 COVID-19 vaccine. Generated by immunoSEQ multiplex PCR, the TCRdb table keeps only in-frame clones and is missing some. The table has roughly 99,000 clones, 70% to 90% seen once. The V end was cut by 3 bases, the J end by 7 bases, with 0 bases between. The CDR3 spans 8 residues. CDR1 and CDR2 (germline): SQVTM, ANQGSEA. The sequence was obtained from an adult who received the AZD1222 COVID-19 vaccine. Here the sequenced sample was peripheral blood, taken 28 days after the second AZD1222 dose. The genes are TRBV29-1 and TRBJ1-2; no clear D. CDR3 nucleotides: TGCAGCGTTGATGGCTACACCTTC. Translated: CSVDGYTF.